The rows below give T cell receptor beta chains drawn from one sample of a study of identical twins. MiXCR, applied by TCRdb to the 5' RACE reads, yields one record per CDR3 protein. The sample lists 310,000 or so distinct CDR3 sequences, nearly 9.5% occurring once. This sample was also put to use in a study of yellow fever vaccine responses in identical twins.

Input material: CD8+ T cells sorted from blood. Every receptor here comes from a young woman in good health. Both conserved end residues are part of each CDR3. D genes are given only for firm matches. Clone size, where shown, is once, few, many, or a class for clones that have expanded.

J,V,D,size,CDR3,DNA
TRBJ1-1,TRBV27,-,few,CASSKPGRTFEAFF,TGTGCCAGCAGTAAACCGGGACGGACCTTTGAAGCTTTCTTT
TRBJ2-3,TRBV6-4,TRBD1,many,CASSDSTGDTDTQYF,TGTGCCAGCAGTGACTCGACAGGGGACACAGATACGCAGTATTTT
TRBJ1-1,TRBV27,-,-,CASSLSKAVRYTEAFF,TGTGCCAGCAGTTTATCAAAGGCAGTTCGCTACACTGAAGCTTTCTTT
TRBJ2-1,TRBV4-3,TRBD2,few,CASSQGLALYEQFF,TGCGCCAGCAGCCAAGGACTAGCTTTATATGAGCAGTTCTTC
TRBJ1-1,TRBV6-4,-,-,CATRDGMNTEAFF,TGTGCCACCCGGGACGGTATGAACACTGAAGCTTTCTTT
TRBJ2-1,TRBV30,TRBD2,few,CAWRHTTSLGQFF,TGTGCCTGGAGACACACGACTAGCCTTGGGCAGTTCTTC
TRBJ2-7,TRBV15,-,-,CATSRDRSHEQYF,TGTGCCACCAGCAGAGATCGGTCGCACGAGCAGTACTTC
TRBJ1-1,TRBV10-3,-,-,CAISERGSTKGTEAFF,TGTGCCATCAGTGAGCGTGGGTCAACAAAAGGGACTGAAGCTTTCTTT
TRBJ2-7,TRBV7-1,-,-,CASRHTLGEQYF,TGTGCCAGCAGGCATACATTGGGCGAGCAGTACTTC
TRBJ2-7,TRBV4-3,TRBD2,-,CASSQDKRGPYEQYF,TGCGCCAGCAGCCAAGATAAGCGGGGCCCCTACGAGCAGTACTTC
TRBJ2-1,TRBV5-5,-,many,CASSLVQGYIFF,TGTGCCAGCAGCTTGGTCCAGGGCTATATATTCTTC
TRBJ2-5,TRBV10-2,TRBD2,many,CASSESSGIMLETQYF,TGCGCCAGCAGTGAGTCTAGCGGGATAATGTTAGAGACCCAGTACTTC
TRBJ2-1,TRBV7-9,TRBD2,-,CASSSTSGTEQFF,TGTGCCAGCAGCTCGACTAGCGGGACTGAGCAGTTCTTC
TRBJ2-3,TRBV7-3,TRBD1,-,CASSSGQGAGTDTQYF,TGTGCCAGCAGCTCGGGACAGGGGGCTGGGACAGATACGCAGTATTTT
TRBJ2-1,TRBV7-6,-,-,CASSLDLAWNEQFF,TGTGCCAGCAGCTTAGATCTAGCTTGGAATGAGCAGTTCTTC
TRBJ2-7,TRBV5-6,-,many,CASSLSPENYEQYF,TGTGCCAGCAGCTTGTCACCCGAAAACTACGAGCAGTACTTC
TRBJ2-5,TRBV14,-,few,CASSQAPGYQETQYF,TGTGCCAGCAGCCAAGCACCGGGGTACCAAGAGACCCAGTACTTC
TRBJ2-7,TRBV2,TRBD1,-,CAIRDRGPSSYEQYF,TGTGCCATCAGGGACAGGGGGCCGAGCTCCTACGAGCAGTACTTC
TRBJ2-3,TRBV25-1,-,-,CASSLGITDTQYF,TGTGCCAGCAGTTTAGGGATCACAGATACGCAGTATTTT
TRBJ2-7,TRBV6-2/TRBV6-3,TRBD2,many,CASSYEAGGLYEQYF,TGTGCCAGCAGTTACGAAGCGGGGGGGCTCTACGAGCAGTACTTC
TRBJ1-5,TRBV12-3/TRBV12-4,-,-,CASSLANRDNQPQHF,TGTGCCAGCAGTTTAGCGAACAGGGACAATCAGCCCCAGCATTTT
TRBJ2-1,TRBV12-3/TRBV12-4,-,-,CASSSVGGSYNEQFF,TGTGCCAGCAGTTCTGTTGGGGGATCCTACAATGAGCAGTTCTTC
TRBJ2-7,TRBV20-1,-,-,CCARSPGALAEYSYEQYF,TGCTGTGCTAGATCACCAGGGGCCTTGGCGGAGTACTCCTACGAGCAGTACTTC
TRBJ2-2,TRBV4-2,TRBD1,many,CASSQGVRDRERTGELFF,TGTGCCAGCAGCCAAGGAGTCCGGGACAGGGAGAGGACCGGGGAGCTGTTTTTT
TRBJ2-1,TRBV11-1,-,few,CASSPEMGQGDNEQFF,TGTGCCAGCAGCCCCGAGATGGGGCAGGGCGACAATGAGCAGTTCTTC
TRBJ2-5,TRBV28,-,few,CASSTWTDQETQYF,TGTGCCAGCAGTACATGGACGGACCAAGAGACCCAGTACTTC
TRBJ2-2,TRBV7-9,-,-,CASREGVELFF,TGTGCCAGCAGGGAGGGGGTGGAGCTGTTTTTT
TRBJ2-1,TRBV4-1,-,-,CASSQTRNEQFF,TGCGCCAGCAGCCAGACGAGAAATGAGCAGTTCTTC
TRBJ1-1,TRBV27,-,few,CASTSDYGNTEAFF,TGTGCCAGCACGTCTGATTATGGGAACACTGAAGCTTTCTTT
TRBJ2-7,TRBV11-2,TRBD1,-,CASSYFPGTGIYEQYF,TGTGCCAGCAGTTACTTTCCCGGGACAGGAATCTACGAGCAGTACTTC
TRBJ2-1,TRBV9,TRBD2,many,CASSVGLAGYNEQFF,TGTGCCAGCAGCGTCGGACTAGCGGGGTACAATGAGCAGTTCTTC
TRBJ2-7,TRBV20-1,TRBD2,many,CSARDRTSGYEQYF,TGCAGTGCTAGAGATCGGACTAGCGGATACGAGCAGTACTTC
TRBJ2-3,TRBV4-1,-,few,CASSQGYSSADTQYF,TGCGCCAGCAGCCAAGGATATAGCAGTGCAGATACGCAGTATTTT
TRBJ2-7,TRBV4-3,-,many,CASSQDPERYEQYF,TGCGCCAGCAGCCAAGATCCTGAACGTTACGAGCAGTACTTC
TRBJ1-1,TRBV30,-,-,CAWSYSGDTEAFF,TGTGCCTGGAGTTATTCAGGGGACACTGAAGCTTTCTTT
TRBJ1-1,TRBV10-3,-,-,CAISDLSVLDTSEAFF,TGTGCCATCAGTGATTTATCAGTTTTGGATACTAGTGAAGCTTTCTTT
TRBJ2-3,TRBV11-3,-,few,CASSLSGDSSSDTQYF,TGTGCCAGCAGCCTGTCAGGGGACTCCTCGTCAGATACGCAGTATTTT